The clone carrying this TCR beta chain was seen only a few times. Antigen: not known. This entry comes from a study of blood T cells in healthy people across ages. General study findings and limits: As age increased, TCR beta diversity per million T cells fell in a roughly linear fashion. It was found that TCR beta diversity correlated strongly with the percentage of naive T cells. Long-lived donors had more naive CD4+ cells and higher diversity than aged donors.

A J-beta primer mix and a sample-barcoded 5' primer were used in a second PCR of roughly 6 to 11 cycles. TCRdb analysed the 5' RACE reads with MiXCR anew, one entry per CDR3 protein. This sample carries 450,000 to 650,000 distinct CDR3 sequences, 24% of them seen once, and the ten largest clones take under 9%. Germline V gene lookup returns CDR1 SGHAT and CDR2 FQNNGV. With 0 bases removed from V and 4 bases from J, the gap between germline ends came to 13 bases. This CDR3 has 16 residues. The same specimen was also included in a second study, on T cells of mothers and their children. As reported in that work: Each child contributed 2.5 million to 3.5 million TCR beta CDR3 reads, while each mother contributed over 8 million.

Specimen: blood. The clonotype originates from a boy aged 5-17 years in good health. The chain joins TRBV11-2 to TRBJ2-1; possibly TRBD2 for D (6 bases). The DNA of the CDR3 is TGTGCCAGCAGCTTAGATCTGGGACTTACTTACAATGAGCAGTTCTTC. Its translation is CASSLDLGLTYNEQFF.